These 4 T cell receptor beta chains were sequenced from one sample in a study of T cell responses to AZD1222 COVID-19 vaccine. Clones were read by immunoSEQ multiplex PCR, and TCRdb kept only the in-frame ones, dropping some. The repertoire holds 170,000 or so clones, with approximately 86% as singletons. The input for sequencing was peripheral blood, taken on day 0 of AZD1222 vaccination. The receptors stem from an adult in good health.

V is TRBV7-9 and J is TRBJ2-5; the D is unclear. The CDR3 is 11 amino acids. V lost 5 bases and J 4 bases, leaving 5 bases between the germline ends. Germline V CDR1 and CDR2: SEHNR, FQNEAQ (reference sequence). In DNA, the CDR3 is TGTGCCAGCAGCCGCCTAGAGACCCAGTACTTC. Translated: CASSRLETQYF.

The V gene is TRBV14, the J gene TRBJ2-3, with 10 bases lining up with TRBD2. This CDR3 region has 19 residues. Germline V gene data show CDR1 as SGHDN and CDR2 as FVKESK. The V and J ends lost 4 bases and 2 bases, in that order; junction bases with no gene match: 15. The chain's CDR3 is CASSPKPQLLAGLTDTQYF. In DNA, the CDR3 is TGTGCCAGCAGCCCTAAGCCCCAACTACTAGCGGGGCTCACAGATACGCAGTATTTT. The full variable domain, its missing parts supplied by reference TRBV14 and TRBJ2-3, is EAGVTQFPSHSVIEKGQTVTLRCDPISGHDNLYWYRRVMGKEIKFLLHFVKESKQDESGMPNNRFLAERTGGTYSTLKVQPAELEDSGVYFCASSPKPQLLAGLTDTQYFGPGTRLTVL.

This CDR3 is CSVAPEGKLFF. As DNA, the CDR3 is TGCAGCGTTGCCCCCGAAGGAAAACTGTTTTTT. The rearrangement uses TRBV29-1 and TRBJ1-4; D unclear. CDR1 is SQVTM, CDR2 ANQGSEA, per germline. This CDR3 spans 11 amino acids. Trimming took 4 bases from V and 10 from J, leaving 10 bases between them.

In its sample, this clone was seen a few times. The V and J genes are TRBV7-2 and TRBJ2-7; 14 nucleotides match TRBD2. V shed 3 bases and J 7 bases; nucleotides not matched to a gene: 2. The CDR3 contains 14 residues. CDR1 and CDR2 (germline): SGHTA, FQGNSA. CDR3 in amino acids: CASSFGLAGGEQYF. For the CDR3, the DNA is TGTGCCAGCAGCTTCGGACTAGCGGGAGGAGAGCAGTACTTC.